The clone carrying this T cell receptor beta chain was counted a few times. Authors' data handling: Reference gene primer amplification gave estimated nucleated cell counts. Profiled with immunoSEQ multiplex PCR; TCRdb holds only in-frame clones, not every one. For V, J and clone size, that table is used; D and trimming come from the DNA. The sample consists of approximately 180,000 clones, approximately 88% of them appearing once. The CDR3 totals 13 residues. Trimming stripped 0 bases from V and 3 bases from J, with 6 bases between. Germline V gives CDR1 SGDLS, CDR2 YYNGEE. The sample originates from a study of blood T cell repertoires in COVID-19. Whole-study context: COVID-19 samples, acute and convalescent, were from the United States, Italy and Spain. Sources were T cells, B-cell-depleted T cells, or PBMCs; the material itself was cDNA or gDNA.

Recruited during active infection, patients (from Seattle) were subsequently followed longitudinally. V is TRBV9 and J is TRBJ1-1; D is unclear. Sequenced input: peripheral blood. This sequence was found in a woman aged 40 to 55 with COVID-19, enrolled during active disease. The CDR3 region is CASSVARDTEAFF. As DNA, the CDR3 is TGTGCCAGCAGCGTAGCACGGGACACTGAAGCTTTCTTT.